This T cell receptor (beta chain) was sequenced in a study of cytomegalovirus exposure and HLA in healthy donors. The study ran its PCR with 60 Vbeta and 13 Jbeta primers. Profiled with immunoSEQ multiplex PCR; TCRdb holds only in-frame clones, not every one. The sample includes 130,000 to 150,000 clones, roughly four fifths of them seen just once. Sequencing was carried out using PBMCs. This TCR was sampled from a man aged 25-45 years in good health and CMV-seropositive.

The DNA for the CDR3 is TGTGCCAGCAGCCCGGGAGGGAGGAGGGCCCTGAACACTGAAGCTTTCTTT. Its protein product is CASSPGGRRALNTEAFF. The chain uses TRBV5-4 and TRBJ1-1; D unclear. The CDR3 is made up of 17 amino acids. Deletions cut 4 bases from V and 0 bases from J, with 19 bases between. Germline V CDR1 and CDR2: SGHNT, YYREEE (reference sequence).